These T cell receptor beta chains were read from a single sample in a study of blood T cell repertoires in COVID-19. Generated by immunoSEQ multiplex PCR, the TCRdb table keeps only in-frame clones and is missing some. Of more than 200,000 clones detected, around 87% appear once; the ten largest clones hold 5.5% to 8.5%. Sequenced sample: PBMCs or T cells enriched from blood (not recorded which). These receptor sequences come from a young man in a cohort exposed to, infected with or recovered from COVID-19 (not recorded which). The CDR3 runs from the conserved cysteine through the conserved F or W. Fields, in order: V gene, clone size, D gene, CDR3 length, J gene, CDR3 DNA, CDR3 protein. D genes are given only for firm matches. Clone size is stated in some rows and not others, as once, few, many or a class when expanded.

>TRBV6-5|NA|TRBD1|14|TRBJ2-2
TGTGCCTCCGCCGGGACAGATAACACCGGGGAGCTGTTTTTT
CASAGTDNTGELFF
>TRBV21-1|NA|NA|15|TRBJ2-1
TGTGCCAGCAGCAAAAATAGTCCCACGTACAATGAGCAGTTCTTC
CASSKNSPTYNEQFF
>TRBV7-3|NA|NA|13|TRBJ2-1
TGTGCCAGCCGGGCTAGCAGCGACAATGAGCAGTTCTTC
CASRASSDNEQFF
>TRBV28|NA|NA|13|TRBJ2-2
TGTGCCATCCTGGGGGGATACACCGGGGAGCTGTTTTTT
CAILGGYTGELFF
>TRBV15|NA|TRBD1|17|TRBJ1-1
TGTGCCACCAGCAGAGATGAGTTTAGGGGGCTTGACACTGAAGCTTTCTTT
CATSRDEFRGLDTEAFF
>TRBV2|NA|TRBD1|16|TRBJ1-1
TGTGCCAGCAGTGATCGGGACAGGGGGCGAGACACTGAAGCTTTCTTT
CASSDRDRGRDTEAFF
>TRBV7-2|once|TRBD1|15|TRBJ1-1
TGTGCCAGCAGCTCACGGGGACAGGGATTGACTGAAGCTTTCTTT
CASSSRGQGLTEAFF
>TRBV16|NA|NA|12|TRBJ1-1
TGTGCCAGCAGCCAAAGGGGCACTGAAGCTTTCTTT
CASSQRGTEAFF
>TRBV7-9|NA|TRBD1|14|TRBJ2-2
TGTGCCAGCAGCCGACAGGGTTACACCGGGGAGCTGTTTTTT
CASSRQGYTGELFF
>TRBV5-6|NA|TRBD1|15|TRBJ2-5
TGTGCCAGCAGCCGACAGGGTGTGAGCCGACAGACCCAGTACTTC
CASSRQGVSRQTQYF
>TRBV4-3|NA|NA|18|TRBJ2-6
TGCGCCAGCAGCCAAGACGCAGGGCGCGTAACTGGGGCCAACGTCCTGACTTTC
CASSQDAGRVTGANVLTF
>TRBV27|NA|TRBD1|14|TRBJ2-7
TGTGCCAGCAGTTTGACAACAGGGGCCTACGAGCAGTACTTC
CASSLTTGAYEQYF
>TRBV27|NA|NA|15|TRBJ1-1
TGTGCCAGCAGTTTTCGAGGGGGTCGGAACACTGAAGCTTTCTTT
CASSFRGGRNTEAFF
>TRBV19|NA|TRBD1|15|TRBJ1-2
TGTGCCAGTAGTACCGGACAGGGTCGGGACTATGGCTACACCTTC
CASSTGQGRDYGYTF
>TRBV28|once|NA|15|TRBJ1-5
TGTGCCAGCAGTGCTCAGGGGTATGTGAATCAGCCCCAGCATTTT
CASSAQGYVNQPQHF
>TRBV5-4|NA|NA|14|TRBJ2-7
TGTGCCAGCAGCTTGACAGGGATTTTCAACGAGCAGTACTTC
CASSLTGIFNEQYF
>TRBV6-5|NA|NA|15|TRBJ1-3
TGTGCCAGCAGTTATCGGTCAGGTCGGGGAAACACCATATATTTT
CASSYRSGRGNTIYF
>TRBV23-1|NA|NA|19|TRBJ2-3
TGCGCCAGCAGCCACTTACGATTTTTGACCAGGGGCTTCACAGATACGCAGTATTTT
CASSHLRFLTRGFTDTQYF
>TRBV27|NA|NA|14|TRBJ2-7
TGTGCCAGCAGTCCGACGGGACAACCCTACGAGCAGTACTTC
CASSPTGQPYEQYF
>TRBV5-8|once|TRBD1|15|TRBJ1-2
TGTGCCAGCAGCTTGCGTCGGACAGGGCCCTATGGCTACACCTTC
CASSLRRTGPYGYTF
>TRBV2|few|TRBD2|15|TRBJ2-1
TGTGCCAGCATCGCGGCTAGCGGGCAAAAGAATGAGCAGTTCTTC
CASIAASGQKNEQFF
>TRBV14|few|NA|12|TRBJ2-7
TGTGCCAGCAGCCAAGTCGTCTACGAGCAGTACTTC
CASSQVVYEQYF
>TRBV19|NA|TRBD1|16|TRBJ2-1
TGTGCCAGTAGTTTCCGGACAGGGGACCTTACCAATGAGCAGTTCTTC
CASSFRTGDLTNEQFF
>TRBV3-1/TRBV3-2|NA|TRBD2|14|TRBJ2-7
TGTGCCAGCAGCGGGACTAGCGGATCCTACGAGCAGTACTTC
CASSGTSGSYEQYF
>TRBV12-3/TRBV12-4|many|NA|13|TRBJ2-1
TGTGCCAGCAGTTTGAACAGGTGGAATGAGCAGTTCTTC
CASSLNRWNEQFF
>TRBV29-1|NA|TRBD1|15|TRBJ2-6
TGCAGCGTTGATACAGGGGGACCTGGGGCCAACGTCCTGACTTTC
CSVDTGGPGANVLTF
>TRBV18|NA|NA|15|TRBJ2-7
TGTGCCAGCTCACCCTGGGTCGTGGGGGGCTACGAGCAGTACTTC
CASSPWVVGGYEQYF